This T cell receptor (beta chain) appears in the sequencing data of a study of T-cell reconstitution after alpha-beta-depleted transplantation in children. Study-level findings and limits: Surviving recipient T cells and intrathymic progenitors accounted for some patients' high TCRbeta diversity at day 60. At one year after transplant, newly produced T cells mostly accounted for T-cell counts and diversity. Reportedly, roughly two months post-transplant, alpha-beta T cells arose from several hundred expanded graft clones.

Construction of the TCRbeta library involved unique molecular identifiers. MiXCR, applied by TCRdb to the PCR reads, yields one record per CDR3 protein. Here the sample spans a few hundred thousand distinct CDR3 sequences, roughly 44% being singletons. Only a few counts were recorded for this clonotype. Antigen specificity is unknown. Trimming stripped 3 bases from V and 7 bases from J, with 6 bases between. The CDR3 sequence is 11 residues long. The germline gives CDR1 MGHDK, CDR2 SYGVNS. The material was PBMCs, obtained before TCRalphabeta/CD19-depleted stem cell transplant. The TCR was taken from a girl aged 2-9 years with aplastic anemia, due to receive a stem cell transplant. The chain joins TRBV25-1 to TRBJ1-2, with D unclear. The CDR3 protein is CASSEGIGYTF. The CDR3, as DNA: TGTGCCAGCAGTGAGGGGATTGGCTACACCTTC.